Listed below are T cell receptor beta chains from one sample, sequenced in a study of blood T cells in healthy people across ages. TCRdb processed the 5' RACE reads anew with MiXCR; each CDR3 protein has one entry. The sample lists about 1,000,000 distinct CDR3 sequences, 40% to 50% seen once, with 15% to 20% in the top ten. Sequenced sample: blood. These receptors were taken from a woman aged 55-69 years in good health. Each CDR3 is given without its conserved first and last residue. D genes are given only for firm matches.

d_call,v_call,cdr3_length,j_call,cdr3_aa
TRBD1,TRBV12-3/TRBV12-4,13,TRBJ2-7,ASSVTGAKSYEQY
.,TRBV11-1,11,TRBJ1-1,ASRADPGNGAF
.,TRBV7-9,14,.,ASSSSPRQPLYEQY
TRBD2,TRBV20-1,13,TRBJ2-1,SASVGGGRAPWQF
.,TRBV29-1,13,.,SVEALAGATYEQY
.,TRBV20-1,11,TRBJ2-7,SADKRESYEQY
.,TRBV12-3/TRBV12-4,9,.,ASSTGIEQY
.,TRBV7-9,9,TRBJ2-5,ASSARETQY
TRBD1,TRBV7-9,11,TRBJ2-5,ASRRQGLETQY
TRBD1,TRBV27,10,TRBJ2-1,ATTGGPNEQF
TRBD1,TRBV27,13,TRBJ2-1,ASSPGTDQYNEQF
TRBD2,TRBV5-4,11,TRBJ2-4,ASRLAGQNIQY
.,TRBV7-6,11,TRBJ2-1,ASRGRERNEQF
.,TRBV9,9,TRBJ2-7,ASSVVYEQY
TRBD1,TRBV5-1,12,TRBJ2-7,ASSFGTDLYEQY
TRBD1,TRBV6-5,11,TRBJ2-7,ASRGDRLYEQY
TRBD2,TRBV7-7,12,TRBJ2-5,ASSIGLAGGTQY
.,TRBV7-6,13,TRBJ1-5,ASSPRWGMDQPQH
.,TRBV7-9,13,TRBJ2-5,ASSFRRRDQETQY
.,TRBV30,12,.,ACLHEGKEYEQY
.,TRBV20-1,13,TRBJ1-5,SARYDMGFGQPQH
.,TRBV20-1,14,TRBJ2-5,SATPSRPGGSRTQY
TRBD1,TRBV6-5,14,TRBJ2-1,ASSTLTGGGENEQF
TRBD2,TRBV20-1,15,TRBJ2-3,SARGGLAGVRADTQY
TRBD2,TRBV11-2,12,TRBJ2-7,ASREPSGLYEQY
.,TRBV20-1,12,TRBJ2-5,SARGARTGETQY
TRBD2,TRBV7-9,16,TRBJ2-3,ASSSASGSPQFTDTQY
.,TRBV11-2,11,TRBJ1-1,ASTMGEGYEAF
.,TRBV2,11,.,ASHRDRSYEQY
TRBD1,TRBV5-1,11,.,ASSPRDRNIQY
.,TRBV5-1,12,TRBJ2-7,ASSRAQRGYEQY
.,TRBV9,9,TRBJ2-2,ASSVGVELF
TRBD2,TRBV29-1,13,TRBJ2-5,SVEAGLAGGDEQY
TRBD1,TRBV3-1,11,TRBJ1-5,ASSPTGMSPQH
.,TRBV29-1,9,TRBJ2-2,SVEGGGELF
.,TRBV14,11,TRBJ2-1,ASSQGGGYEQF
.,TRBV5-1,10,TRBJ2-5,ASSLAGETQY
.,TRBV7-2,13,TRBJ2-1,ASSLGSASYNEQF
.,TRBV2,10,TRBJ1-5,ASSTRQRVQH
.,TRBV6-6,12,TRBJ1-2,ASSSQGKAYGYT
TRBD1,TRBV28,13,TRBJ2-5,ASSLQGALVQTQY
.,TRBV28,13,TRBJ2-5,ASSPTKGIQETQY
TRBD2,TRBV24-1,15,TRBJ2-3,ATSDLPGTSNSDTQY
TRBD1,TRBV9,12,TRBJ2-3,ASNPDREEDTQY
TRBD1,TRBV28,13,TRBJ2-7,ASRSGQGGSYEQY
.,TRBV6-5,11,TRBJ1-2,ASSGVGQQFYT
TRBD2,TRBV29-1,12,TRBJ2-3,SVEDGRGGDTQY
.,TRBV10-3,12,TRBJ2-5,AISASRARETQY
TRBD2,TRBV20-1,14,TRBJ2-3,SGERPAGASTDTQY
.,TRBV27,16,TRBJ2-4,ASSLYYREPLGKNIQY
.,TRBV20-1,13,TRBJ2-7,SAPAVGGKTYEQY
.,TRBV7-9,12,TRBJ2-5,ASIPDDYQETQY
TRBD1,TRBV20-1,14,TRBJ2-1,SATGQGTSSYNEQF
.,TRBV20-1,15,TRBJ1-1,SARDGGRGSIRTEAF